This TCR beta chain was sequenced for a study of cytotoxic CD8 clonotypes in ibrutinib-treated CLL. The CDR3 runs to 16 residues. Germline V gene lookup returns CDR1 MDHEN and CDR2 SYDVKM. V shed 1 base and J 3 bases; nucleotides not matched to a gene: 7. The protocol was immunoSEQ multiplex PCR, while the TCRdb copy is restricted to in-frame clones and leaves out a portion. This sample carries some 130,000 clones, 80% to 90% of them seen once, and the ten largest clones take around 2%. The origin of this receptor is a human donor with chronic lymphocytic leukemia. Sequenced here: PBMCs, sampled after 24 months of ibrutinib treatment. The V and J genes are TRBV28 and TRBJ2-7; 9 bases fit TRBD1. The CDR3 bases are TGTGCCAGCAGTTTATACCCTGGGACAGGGAGCTACGAGCAGTACTTC. As protein: CASSLYPGTGSYEQYF.